A selection of T cell receptor beta chains follows, all from one sample in a study of T cells expressing NK-cell markers. Reanalyzing the 5' RACE reads, TCRdb keeps one entry per CDR3 protein, without DNA. The sample holds a few hundred thousand distinct CDR3 sequences. The specimen sequenced was blood T cells: a sorted CD56 or NKG2C T cell subset, CD4+ or CD8+ T cells, or bulk PBMC T cells (not recorded which). The receptors come from a man aged 18-70 years in good health. Both conserved end residues are part of each CDR3.

V gene	J gene	CDR3 protein
TRBV20-1	TRBJ2-7	CSATRAAGLAGSYEQYF
TRBV5-5	TRBJ2-4	CASSLRPTVAKNIQYF
TRBV7-9	TRBJ2-7	CASSLLGLDLDEQYF
TRBV28	TRBJ2-4	CASSLTSGGASAKNIQYF
TRBV5-4	TRBJ2-3	CASSLRSGVTDTQYF
TRBV6-1	TRBJ2-7	CASSERLGLVEQYF
TRBV20-1	TRBJ2-1	CSASWGGPENYNEQFF
TRBV6-6	TRBJ1-1	CASRFRKNTEAFF
TRBV5-1	TRBJ2-1	CASRPWDRGLNNEQFF
TRBV12-3/TRBV12-4	TRBJ2-7	CASTSLTGYLGEQYF
TRBV27	TRBJ2-7	CASSPQLLGSSYEQYF
TRBV18	TRBJ2-5	CASSPRNGVPETQYF
TRBV5-8	TRBJ2-3	CASSLALGTRGPDTQYF
TRBV27	TRBJ2-1	CASRQRGTYNEQFF
TRBV6-2/TRBV6-3	TRBJ2-7	CASRGTGTTYEQYF
TRBV7-8	TRBJ2-7	CASAEQETSYEQYF
TRBV7-2	TRBJ1-6	CASSLQGVRSPLHF
TRBV6-5	TRBJ1-1	CASSLQRTAGDTEAFF
TRBV20-1	TRBJ1-1	CSARPQGERTTEAFF
TRBV19	TRBJ2-3	CATQRGYPDTQYF
TRBV28	TRBJ2-2	CASRTPTTGRGGELFF
TRBV2	TRBJ1-6	CASSVPGNNSPLHF
TRBV12-3/TRBV12-4	TRBJ1-1	CASSLPWTGGRTEAFF
TRBV30	TRBJ2-5	CAWSLAGAGGTQYF
TRBV29-1	TRBJ1-1	CSVEELGSESNTEAFF
TRBV20-1	TRBJ2-1	CSAFSGYSYNEQFF
TRBV6-1	TRBJ2-7	CASSAADRAYEQYF
TRBV20-1	TRBJ2-1	CSARDPWLAGDEQFF
TRBV28	TRBJ1-1	CASSAPKWNTEAFF
TRBV25-1	TRBJ2-4	CASSPHQGSGAKNIQYF
TRBV7-9	TRBJ1-2	CASSLRTGASDYGYTF
TRBV12-3/TRBV12-4	TRBJ1-5	CASSLVRTGVPNQPQHF
TRBV2	TRBJ1-2	CASSAQGTGYTF
TRBV6-5	TRBJ1-1	CASSYSRQGGTEAFF
TRBV7-2	TRBJ2-1	CASSPYVDNNEQFF
TRBV5-1	TRBJ2-3	CASGVPGTSASHTDTQYF
TRBV28	TRBJ2-5	CASSAPTRVGGAQYF
TRBV7-2	TRBJ1-4	CASSLVGPGSAEKLFF
TRBV7-9	TRBJ2-1	CASSFPGRSAGVLSSYNEQFF
TRBV6-5	TRBJ2-2	CASSYYGVQNTGELFF
TRBV5-1	TRBJ1-1	CASSLGDTRVTEAFF
TRBV7-3	TRBJ2-3	CASSKLGGSADTQYF
TRBV5-1	TRBJ2-3	CASSLQLGSDTQYF
TRBV5-1	TRBJ1-1	CASSSLDWNTEAFF
TRBV7-6	TRBJ2-6	CASSLTSSGGANVLTF
TRBV6-2/TRBV6-3	TRBJ1-2	CASRRIEGSGYTF
TRBV5-1	TRBJ2-7	CASSLTVAGDEQYF
TRBV5-5	TRBJ1-1	CASSLDTNTEAFF
TRBV20-1	TRBJ1-5	CSARATTAVNQPQHF
TRBV10-3	TRBJ2-2	CAISVSLLAGELFF
TRBV5-1	TRBJ1-1	CASSPKTGMNTEAFF
TRBV13	TRBJ1-3	CASSLGPGVFDTIYF
TRBV24-1	TRBJ1-2	CATSDPGQGAPGYGYTF
TRBV6-1	TRBJ2-5	CASTTQQGRGTQYF
TRBV7-2	TRBJ1-6	CASSLGGDGSSPLHF
TRBV12-3/TRBV12-4	TRBJ2-7	CASSQGQGLYYEQYF
TRBV2	TRBJ1-2	CASSGEGILYGYTF